In its sample, the clone carrying this T cell receptor (beta chain) was seen a few times. Diagnoses were made from clinical symptoms, serum measures (thyroxine and TRAb), thyroid ultrasound and orbital computed tomography. V was clipped by 7 bases and J by 7 bases; unmatched bases: 10. The CDR3 runs to 15 residues. CDR1 is MDHEN, CDR2 SYDVKM, per germline. Amplified TCR beta CDR3 regions derived from RNA transcripts. An initial round of RT-PCR targeting the TCR CDR3 relied on the HTBI primer set. Using its own MiXCR run on the multiplex PCR reads, TCRdb lists one record per CDR3 protein. Among a few hundred thousand distinct CDR3 sequences, roughly an eighth were seen once, and the ten largest hold less than 6.5%. This sample is part of a study of T cells in Graves' hyperthyroidism and ophthalmopathy. In the study overall: It was at initial diagnosis, before any treatment, that peripheral blood was collected.

The TCR was taken from a woman aged 18-29 years with Graves' hyperthyroidism. The rearrangement joins TRBV28 to TRBJ1-6; 7 bases align to TRBD1. Sequencing input: blood. The CDR3 region has the DNA TGTGCCAGCATACGGAGGGGGCGCGGCAATTCACCCCTCCACTTT. Amino acid sequence: CASIRRGRGNSPLHF.